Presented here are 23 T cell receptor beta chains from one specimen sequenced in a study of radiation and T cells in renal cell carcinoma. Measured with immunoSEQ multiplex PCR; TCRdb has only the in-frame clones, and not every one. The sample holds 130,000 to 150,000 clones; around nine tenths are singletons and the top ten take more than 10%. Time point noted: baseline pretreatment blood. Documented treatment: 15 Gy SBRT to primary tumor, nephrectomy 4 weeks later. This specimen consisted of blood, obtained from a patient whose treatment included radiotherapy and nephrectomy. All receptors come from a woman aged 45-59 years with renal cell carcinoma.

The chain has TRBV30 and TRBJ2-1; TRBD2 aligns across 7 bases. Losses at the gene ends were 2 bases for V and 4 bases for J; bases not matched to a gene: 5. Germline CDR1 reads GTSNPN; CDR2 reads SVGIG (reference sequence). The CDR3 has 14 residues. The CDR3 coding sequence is TGTGCCTGGAGTTCTGGGACTAATTACAATGAGCAGTTCTTC. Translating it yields CAWSSGTNYNEQFF.

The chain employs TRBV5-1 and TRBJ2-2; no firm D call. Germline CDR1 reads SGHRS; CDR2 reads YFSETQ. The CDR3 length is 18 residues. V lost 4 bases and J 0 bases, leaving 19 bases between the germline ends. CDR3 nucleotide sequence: TGCGCCAGCAGCCCACGCACCCTGTCGTACGCGAACACCGGGGAGCTGTTTTTT. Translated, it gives CASSPRTLSYANTGELFF.

CDR3 nucleotide sequence: TGTGCCAGCAGTAGGGACAGCAACGGTAATGAAAAACTGTTTTTT. Amino acids: CASSRDSNGNEKLFF. This chain joins TRBV25-1 and TRBJ1-4; the match to TRBD1 covers 7 bases. This CDR3 has 15 residues. Germline CDR1 MGHDK, CDR2 SYGVNS. V was clipped by 5 bases and J by 4 bases; unmatched bases: 7.

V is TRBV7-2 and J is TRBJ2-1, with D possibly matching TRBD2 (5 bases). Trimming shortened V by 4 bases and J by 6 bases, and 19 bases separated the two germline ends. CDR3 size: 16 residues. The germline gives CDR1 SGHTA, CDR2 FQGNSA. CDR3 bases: TGTGCCAGCAGCTCTCGCCGGGAACACACCTTCAATGAGCAGTTCTTC. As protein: CASSSRREHTFNEQFF. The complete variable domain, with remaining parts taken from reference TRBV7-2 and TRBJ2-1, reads GAGVSQSPSNKVTEKGKDVELRCDPISGHTALYWYRQSLGQGLEFLIYFQGNSAPDKSGLPSDRFSAERTGGSVSTLTIQRTQQEDSAVYLCASSSRREHTFNEQFFGPGTRLTVL.

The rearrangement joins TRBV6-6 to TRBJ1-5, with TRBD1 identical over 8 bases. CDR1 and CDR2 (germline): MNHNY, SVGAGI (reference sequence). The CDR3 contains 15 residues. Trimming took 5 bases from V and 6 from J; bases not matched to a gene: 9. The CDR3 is CASSPPGQAGQPQHF. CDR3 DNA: TGTGCCAGCAGTCCCCCGGGACAGGCGGGTCAGCCCCAGCATTTT.

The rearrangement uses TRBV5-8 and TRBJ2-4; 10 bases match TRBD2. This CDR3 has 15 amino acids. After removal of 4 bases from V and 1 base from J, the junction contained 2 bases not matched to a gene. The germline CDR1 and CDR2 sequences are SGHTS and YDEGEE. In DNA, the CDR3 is TGTGCCAGCAGCAGGGGACTAGCGGCCAAAAACATTCAGTACTTC. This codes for CASSRGLAAKNIQYF. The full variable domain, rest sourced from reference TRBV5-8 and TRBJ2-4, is EAGVTQSPTHLIKTRGQQATLRCSPISGHTSVYWYQQALGLGLQFLLWYDEGEERNRGNFPPRFSGRQFPNYSSELNVNALELEDSALYLCASSRGLAAKNIQYFGAGTRLSVL.

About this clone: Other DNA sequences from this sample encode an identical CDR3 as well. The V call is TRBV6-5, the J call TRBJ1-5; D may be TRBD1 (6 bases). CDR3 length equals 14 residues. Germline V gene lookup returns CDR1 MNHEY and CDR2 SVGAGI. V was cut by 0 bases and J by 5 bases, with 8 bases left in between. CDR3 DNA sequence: TGTGCCAGCAGTTACTCCAGGGGAGATCAGCCCCAGCATTTT. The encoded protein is CASSYSRGDQPQHF.

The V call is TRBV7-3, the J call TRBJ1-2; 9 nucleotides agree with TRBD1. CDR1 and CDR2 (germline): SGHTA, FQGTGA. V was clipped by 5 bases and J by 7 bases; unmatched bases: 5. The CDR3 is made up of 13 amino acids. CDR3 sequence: CASSQTGGSGYTF. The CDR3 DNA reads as TGTGCCAGCAGCCAAACAGGGGGCTCTGGCTACACCTTC.

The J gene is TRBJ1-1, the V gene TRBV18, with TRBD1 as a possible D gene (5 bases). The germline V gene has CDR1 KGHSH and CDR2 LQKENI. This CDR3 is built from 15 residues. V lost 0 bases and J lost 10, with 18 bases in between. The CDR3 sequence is CASSPPSLREYRAFF. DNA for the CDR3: TGTGCCAGCTCACCACCGTCTCTCAGGGAGTATAGAGCTTTCTTT.

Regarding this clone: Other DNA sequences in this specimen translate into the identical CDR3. CDR3 sequence (DNA): TGTGCCAGCAGCTTAGTTGGCAACTCTGCTAATCGGTACTTC. Its translation: CASSLVGNSANRYF. The chain couples TRBV7-2 to TRBJ2-7; no reliable D call. Germline CDR1 reads SGHTA; CDR2 reads FQGNSA. The CDR3 is 14 amino acids. V was shortened by 1 base and J by 12 bases, with 19 bases between the two germline ends.

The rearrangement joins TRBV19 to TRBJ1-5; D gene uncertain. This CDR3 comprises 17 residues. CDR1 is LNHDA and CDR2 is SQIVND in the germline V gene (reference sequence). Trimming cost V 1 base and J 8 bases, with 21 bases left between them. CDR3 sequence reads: CASSIGLATAPQEPQHF. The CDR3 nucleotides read TGTGCCAGTAGTATAGGATTGGCAACAGCCCCCCAGGAGCCCCAGCATTTT.

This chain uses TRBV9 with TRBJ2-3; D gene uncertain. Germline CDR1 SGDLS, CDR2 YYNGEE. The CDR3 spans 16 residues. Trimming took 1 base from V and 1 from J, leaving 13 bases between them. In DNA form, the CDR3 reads TGTGCCAGCAGCGTATACGGCTTGTACGGCACAGATACGCAGTATTTT. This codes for CASSVYGLYGTDTQYF. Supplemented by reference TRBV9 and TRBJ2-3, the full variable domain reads DSGVTQTPKHLITATGQRVTLRCSPRSGDLSVYWYQQSLDQGLQFLIQYYNGEERAKGNILERFSAQQFPDLHSELNLSSLELGDSALYFCASSVYGLYGTDTQYFGPGTRLTVL.

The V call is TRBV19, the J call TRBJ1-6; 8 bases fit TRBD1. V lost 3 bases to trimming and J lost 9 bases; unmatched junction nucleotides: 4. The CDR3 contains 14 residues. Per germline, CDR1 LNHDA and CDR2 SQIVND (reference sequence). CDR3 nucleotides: TGTGCCAGTAGTATGCCGGACAGGGCTTCACCCCTCCACTTT. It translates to CASSMPDRASPLHF.

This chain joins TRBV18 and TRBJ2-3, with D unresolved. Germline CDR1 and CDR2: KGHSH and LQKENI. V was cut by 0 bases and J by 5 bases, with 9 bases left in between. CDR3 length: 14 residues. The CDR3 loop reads CASSPPSPQDTQYF. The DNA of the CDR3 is TGTGCCAGCTCACCACCTAGTCCTCAAGATACGCAGTATTTT.

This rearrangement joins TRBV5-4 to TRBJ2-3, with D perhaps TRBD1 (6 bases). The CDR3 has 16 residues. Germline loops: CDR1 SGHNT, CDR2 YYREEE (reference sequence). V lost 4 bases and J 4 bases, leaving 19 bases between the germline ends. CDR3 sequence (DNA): TGTGCCAGCAGCCTGGCTGGGGGCCATAACGCAGATACGCAGTATTTT. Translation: CASSLAGGHNADTQYF. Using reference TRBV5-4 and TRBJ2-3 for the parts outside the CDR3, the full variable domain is ETGVTQSPTHLIKTRGQQVTLRCSSQSGHNTVSWYQQALGQGPQFIFQYYREEENGRGNFPPRFSGLQFPNYSSELNVNALELDDSALYLCASSLAGGHNADTQYFGPGTRLTVL.

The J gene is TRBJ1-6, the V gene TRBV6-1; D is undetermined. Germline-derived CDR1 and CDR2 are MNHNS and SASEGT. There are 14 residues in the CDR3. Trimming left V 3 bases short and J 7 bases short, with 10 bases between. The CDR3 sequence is CASSENRGNSPLHF. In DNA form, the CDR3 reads TGTGCCAGCAGTGAGAACAGAGGGAATTCACCCCTCCACTTT.

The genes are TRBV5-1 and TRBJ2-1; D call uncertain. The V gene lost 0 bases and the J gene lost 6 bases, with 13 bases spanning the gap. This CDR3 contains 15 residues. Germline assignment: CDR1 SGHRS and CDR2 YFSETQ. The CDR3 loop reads CASSLATETFNEQFF. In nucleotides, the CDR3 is TGCGCCAGCAGCTTGGCGACGGAAACCTTCAATGAGCAGTTCTTC.

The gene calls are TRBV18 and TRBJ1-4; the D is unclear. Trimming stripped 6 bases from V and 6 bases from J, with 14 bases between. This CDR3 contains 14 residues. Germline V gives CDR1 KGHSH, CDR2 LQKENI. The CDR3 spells CASSSATLYEKLFF. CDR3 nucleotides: TGTGCCAGCTCTTCCGCGACATTGTATGAAAAACTGTTTTTT.

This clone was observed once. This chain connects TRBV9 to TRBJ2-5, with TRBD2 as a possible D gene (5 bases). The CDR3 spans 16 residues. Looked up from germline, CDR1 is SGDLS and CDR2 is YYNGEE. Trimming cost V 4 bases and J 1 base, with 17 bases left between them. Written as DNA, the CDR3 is TGTGCCAGCAGCAGGTCGGCGGGCTCCTTCCAAGAGACCCAGTACTTC. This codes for CASSRSAGSFQETQYF.

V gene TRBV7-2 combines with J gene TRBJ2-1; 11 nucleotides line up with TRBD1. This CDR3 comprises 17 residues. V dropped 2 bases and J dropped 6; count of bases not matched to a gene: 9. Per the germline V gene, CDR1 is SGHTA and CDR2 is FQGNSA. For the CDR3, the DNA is TGTGCCAGCAGCTTATATTACCCAGGGACAGGGGGCAATGAGCAGTTCTTC. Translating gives CASSLYYPGTGGNEQFF.

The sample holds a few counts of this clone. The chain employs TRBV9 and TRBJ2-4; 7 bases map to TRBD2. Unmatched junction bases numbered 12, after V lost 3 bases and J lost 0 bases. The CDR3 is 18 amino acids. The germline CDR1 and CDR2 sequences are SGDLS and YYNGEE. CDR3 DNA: TGTGCCAGCAGCGGCCAAGGACCTAGCGGACTAGCCAAAAACATTCAGTACTTC. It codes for CASSGQGPSGLAKNIQYF. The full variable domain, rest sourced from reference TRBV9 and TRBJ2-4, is DSGVTQTPKHLITATGQRVTLRCSPRSGDLSVYWYQQSLDQGLQFLIQYYNGEERAKGNILERFSAQQFPDLHSELNLSSLELGDSALYFCASSGQGPSGLAKNIQYFGAGTRLSVL.

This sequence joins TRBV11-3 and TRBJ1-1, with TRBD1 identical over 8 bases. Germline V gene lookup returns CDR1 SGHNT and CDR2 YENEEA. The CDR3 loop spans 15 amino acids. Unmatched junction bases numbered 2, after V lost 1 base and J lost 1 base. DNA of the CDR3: TGTGCCAGCAGCTTAGGAGGGACAGGGAACACTGAAGCTTTCTTT. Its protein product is CASSLGGTGNTEAFF.

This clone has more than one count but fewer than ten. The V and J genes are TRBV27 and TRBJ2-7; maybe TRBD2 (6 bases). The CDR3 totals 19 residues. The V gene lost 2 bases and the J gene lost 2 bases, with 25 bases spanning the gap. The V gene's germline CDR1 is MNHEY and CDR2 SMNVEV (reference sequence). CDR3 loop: CASSLPRTKGGTATYEQYF. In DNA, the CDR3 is TGTGCCAGCAGTTTACCCAGGACCAAGGGCGGGACCGCGACCTACGAGCAGTACTTC.